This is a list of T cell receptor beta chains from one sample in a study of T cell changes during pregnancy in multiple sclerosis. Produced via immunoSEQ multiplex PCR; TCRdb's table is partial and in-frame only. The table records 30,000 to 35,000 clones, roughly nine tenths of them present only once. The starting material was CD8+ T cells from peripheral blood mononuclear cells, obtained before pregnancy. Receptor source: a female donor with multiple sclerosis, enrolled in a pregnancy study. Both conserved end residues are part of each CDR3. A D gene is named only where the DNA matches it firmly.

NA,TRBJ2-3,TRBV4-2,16,CASSQDLGDGTDTQYF,TGTGCCAGCAGCCAAGACCTAGGGGATGGAACAGATACGCAGTATTTT
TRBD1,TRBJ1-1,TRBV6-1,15,CASSEIQGMNTEAFF,TGTGCCAGCAGTGAAATACAGGGGATGAACACTGAAGCTTTCTTT
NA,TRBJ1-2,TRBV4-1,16,CASSRQVPQVLRGYTF,TGCGCCAGCAGCCGACAAGTGCCGCAGGTATTGCGTGGCTACACCTTC
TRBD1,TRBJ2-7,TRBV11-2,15,CASSPWTGGVTEQYF,TGTGCCAGCAGCCCCTGGACAGGGGGGGTAACCGAGCAGTACTTC
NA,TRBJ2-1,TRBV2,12,CASLFSDNEQFF,TGTGCCAGCTTATTCTCCGACAATGAGCAGTTCTTC
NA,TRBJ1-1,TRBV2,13,CASSEEGWSEAFF,TGTGCCAGCAGTGAAGAGGGGTGGTCTGAAGCTTTCTTT
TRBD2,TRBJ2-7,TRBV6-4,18,CASSDSLAGGLSSYEQYF,TGTGCCAGCAGTGACTCGCTAGCGGGGGGGCTGAGCTCCTACGAGCAGTACTTC
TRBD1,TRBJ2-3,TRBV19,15,CASSYGQGATDTQYF,TGTGCCAGTAGCTACGGACAGGGAGCAACAGATACGCAGTATTTT
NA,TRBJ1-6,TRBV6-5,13,CASSYEANSPLHF,TGTGCCAGCAGTTACGAGGCGAATTCACCCCTCCACTTT
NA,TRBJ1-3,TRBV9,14,CASSVSGYGNTIYF,TGTGCCAGCAGCGTTTCGGGGTATGGAAACACCATATATTTT
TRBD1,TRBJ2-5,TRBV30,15,CAWSSFTGGRETQYF,TGTGCCTGGAGTTCCTTCACAGGGGGCCGGGAGACCCAGTACTTC
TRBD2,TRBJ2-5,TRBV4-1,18,CASSQARASGGNQETQYF,TGCGCCAGCAGCCAAGCACGGGCTAGCGGGGGGAACCAAGAGACCCAGTACTTC
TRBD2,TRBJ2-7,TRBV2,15,CASSDTSGGAGEQYF,TGTGCCAGCAGTGATACCAGCGGGGGGGCCGGCGAGCAGTACTTC